The sequence of this T cell receptor (beta chain) was determined in a study of resident and recirculating memory T cells in vitiligo. Across the whole study: Genomic DNA was extracted from whole homogenized samples, with no cell sorting.

About this clone itself: Its antigen is still unknown.

Stable patients also lacked confetti depigmentation, a sign of active vitiligo. Anyone treated within the previous three months was excluded. CDR3 length equals 14 residues. The V gene end was trimmed by 4 bases and the J gene end by 3 bases; junction bases not matched to a gene: 7. Germline values: CDR1 SGHRS, CDR2 YFSETQ. Study outcomes and limitations: Clonality differed among vitiligo lesions, with no unique dominant clone.

The table came from immunoSEQ multiplex PCR; TCRdb's copy has only in-frame clones and leaves some out. The table records 75,000 to 95,000 clones, about 91% of them present only once. Sequenced sample: blood. J is TRBJ2-7 and V is TRBV5-1, with TRBD1 matching over 7 bases. This TCR was sampled from a male donor with vitiligo. CDR3 in amino acids: CASSPPAGGYEQYF. DNA of the CDR3: TGCGCCAGCAGCCCTCCGGCAGGGGGCTACGAGCAGTACTTC.